The 23 T cell receptor beta chains below all came from one sample that was sequenced in a study of CD8+ T cells in alopecia areata (dated by TCRdb to 2017 to 2018). Library generation was performed with the immunoSEQ multiplex PCR assay. To provide template for TCR sequencing, every sample had RNA extracted and reverse transcribed into cDNA. TCRdb re-hosts the immuneACCESS table, in-frame sequences only. Its copies lack some clones; in the studies checked, an unresolved V gene accounts for under half of them, and the cause for the rest is not known. The sample table holds roughly 170,000 clones, of which 59% were seen once. The top ten constitute roughly 14% of the sample. The time point label of this sample denotes: baseline before oral tofacitinib. The sample in question was CD4+ T cells sorted from blood, obtained at week 0. Every receptor here comes from a human donor with alopecia areata.

The chain is built from TRBV7-8 and TRBJ1-5; D perhaps matches TRBD1 (6 bases). The CDR3 has 16 amino acids. Trimming pared 4 bases from V and 5 bases from J, leaving 18 bases between. Germline-derived CDR1 and CDR2 are SGHVS and FQNEAQ. CDR3 in DNA: TGTGCCAGCAGCTACCAACGTACAGGGTACTATCAGCCCCAGCATTTT. Its translation: CASSYQRTGYYQPQHF.

This clone turned up a few times. CDR3 residues: CASSFKINEKLFF. The CDR3 coding sequence is TGTGCCAGCAGTTTTAAAATTAATGAAAAACTGTTTTTT. This chain connects TRBV27 to TRBJ1-4; D uncertain. V gave up 3 bases and J gave up 4 bases, with 6 bases separating them. Germline V gene lookup returns CDR1 MNHEY and CDR2 SMNVEV (reference sequence). The CDR3 is made up of 13 amino acids.

V gene TRBV2 combines with J gene TRBJ2-3; D uncertain. V dropped 6 bases and J dropped 1 base, with 8 bases sitting between them. Per germline, CDR1 SNHLY and CDR2 FYNNEI. The CDR3 loop spans 13 amino acids. The CDR3 reads CASRGYGTDTQYF. The CDR3 nucleotides are TGTGCCAGCAGGGGGTACGGCACAGATACGCAGTATTTT.

This clone was seen only once. The CDR3, as DNA: TGTGCCAGCAGCCGCCTCGGGCTAGCGGGGCGGGAGACCCAGTACTTC. Its translation is CASSRLGLAGRETQYF. The gene calls are TRBV13 and TRBJ2-5; 9 nucleotides line up with TRBD2. V lost 5 bases and J lost 5; bases outside the gene matches: 12. CDR3 size: 16 residues. Germline V lookup: CDR1 PRHDT, CDR2 FYEKMQ (reference sequence).

This chain connects TRBV5-1 to TRBJ2-1; the match to TRBD1 covers 10 bases. V was pared by 0 bases and J by 15 bases, with 6 bases of the junction left unmatched. The CDR3 sequence is 13 residues long. Germline CDR1 is SGHRS and CDR2 is YFSETQ. This chain's CDR3 is CASSLDPGQGSFF. CDR3 nucleotide sequence: TGCGCCAGCAGCTTGGACCCGGGACAGGGGTCGTTCTTC.

The V and J genes are TRBV29-1 and TRBJ1-1, with D perhaps TRBD1 (5 bases). This CDR3 is built from 12 residues. The germline CDR1 and CDR2 sequences are SQVTM and ANQGSEA. Deletions cut 6 bases from V and 2 bases from J, with 10 bases between. This CDR3 reads CSVRDVNTEAFF. The CDR3, as DNA: TGCAGCGTCCGGGACGTAAACACTGAAGCTTTCTTT.

The chain joins TRBV27 to TRBJ2-1, with 7 positions matching TRBD2. CDR3 length: 15 residues. Germline values: CDR1 MNHEY, CDR2 SMNVEV (reference sequence). Germline trimming cut 3 bases from V and 3 bases from J; bases unmatched to any gene: 5. The CDR3 DNA is TGTGCCAGCAGTTTTCGACAGCGGGGCTACAATGAGCAGTTCTTC. Translation gives CASSFRQRGYNEQFF.

The chain links TRBV5-1 to TRBJ2-7; 10 bases are a match to TRBD1. The CDR3 runs 15 residues. The germline V gene has CDR1 SGHRS and CDR2 YFSETQ. The V segment lost 4 bases and the J segment 5 bases; nucleotides outside the gene matches: 9. DNA for the CDR3: TGCGCCAGCAGCCCACCGGGACAGGGGTTCCACGAGCAGTACTTC. Encoded protein: CASSPPGQGFHEQYF.

V is TRBV2 and J is TRBJ2-2, with D possibly matching TRBD2 (6 bases). The ends were cut back, 3 bases at V and 4 bases at J, with 12 bases in the middle. This CDR3 has 15 residues. CDR1 is SNHLY and CDR2 is FYNNEI in the germline V gene. The CDR3 is CASSERGGGTGELFF. CDR3 nucleotide sequence: TGTGCCAGCAGTGAGCGGGGAGGCGGCACCGGGGAGCTGTTTTTT.

J is TRBJ2-3 and V is TRBV2; 8 nucleotides align to TRBD2. Germline V gene sequence: CDR1 SNHLY, CDR2 FYNNEI. The CDR3 sequence is 14 residues long. Trimming cost V 7 bases and J 1 base; bases outside gene matches: 4. The CDR3 DNA follows: TGTGCCAGCAAAGCGGGGGCGCGCACAGATACGCAGTATTTT. Amino acids: CASKAGARTDTQYF.

V usage is TRBV11-2 and J usage is TRBJ2-5; no reliable D call. Germline lookup yields CDR1 SGHAT and CDR2 FQNNGV. This CDR3 contains 16 residues. V dropped 5 bases and J dropped 2 bases, with 18 bases sitting between them. The CDR3 DNA follows: TGTGCCAGCAGCAGAAATCCCTTTGGCACGCAAGAGACCCAGTACTTC. Encoded protein: CASSRNPFGTQETQYF.

The CDR3 region is CSVEDSLAGARRTQYF. DNA of the CDR3: TGCAGCGTTGAAGACTCACTAGCGGGGGCCCGAAGGACCCAGTACTTC. J is TRBJ2-5 and V is TRBV29-1; TRBD2 agrees at 11 bases. CDR3 length: 16 amino acids. The germline V gene has CDR1 SQVTM and CDR2 ANQGSEA. Trimming took 0 bases from V and 7 from J; bases not matched to a gene: 10.

As regards this clone: This sample includes further DNA sequences coding for the same CDR3. This chain joins TRBV4-1 and TRBJ2-3; weak D call: TRBD1 (5 bases). The germline CDR1 and CDR2 sequences are MGHRA and YSYEKL. The CDR3 is 12 amino acids. Trimming took off 4 bases at V and 5 bases at J, with 7 bases between the two ends. CDR3 nucleotide sequence: TGCGCCAGCAGCCCTCAGGGAGATACGCAGTATTTT. As protein: CASSPQGDTQYF.

This clone was observed a few times. V and J are TRBV15 and TRBJ2-1; tentatively, D is TRBD1 (6 bases). Germline V gives CDR1 LNHNV, CDR2 YYDKDF (reference sequence). CDR3 length: 15 amino acids. The V end lost 3 bases, the J end lost 5 bases, and 14 bases lay between the germline ends. As DNA, the CDR3 is TGTGCCACCAGCAGGTCCCGAGGGGGTAACAATGAGCAGTTCTTC. Protein: CATSRSRGGNNEQFF.

The rearrangement links TRBV7-8 to TRBJ2-5; 7 bases match TRBD1. The CDR3 extends over 15 amino acids. Germline lookup yields CDR1 SGHVS and CDR2 FQNEAQ. Trimming at V came to 1 base and at J to 3 bases, leaving 5 bases not matched to a gene. The CDR3 DNA reads as TGTGCCAGCAGCTTAGATCGACAGGGCGAAGAGACCCAGTACTTC. Translating gives CASSLDRQGEETQYF.

The chain recombines TRBV6-5 with TRBJ2-7, with a possible D match to TRBD1 (5 bases). The CDR3 spans 13 residues. The germline gives CDR1 MNHEY, CDR2 SVGAGI. V dropped 2 bases and J dropped 5 bases, with 10 bases sitting between them. CDR3 protein: CASSYSARDEQYF. The CDR3 nucleotides read TGTGCCAGCAGTTACAGCGCCAGGGACGAGCAGTACTTC.

J is TRBJ2-3 and V is TRBV6-5, with unresolved D. Germline CDR1 and CDR2: MNHEY and SVGAGI. This CDR3 spans 12 amino acids. Trimming left V 5 bases short and J 4 bases short, with 7 bases between. Here the CDR3 DNA reads TGTGCCAGCAGTCGCGCGCCAGATACGCAGTATTTT. Protein sequence: CASSRAPDTQYF.

This rearrangement joins TRBV6-1 to TRBJ1-5; TRBD1 matches 7 bases. This CDR3 has 15 residues. The trim removed 2 bases at V and 2 bases at J, leaving 3 bases unmatched. Per the germline V gene, CDR1 is MNHNS and CDR2 is SASEGT. In nucleotides, the CDR3 is TGTGCCAGCAGTGAACAGGGGGGGGGCAATCAGCCCCAGCATTTT. Its protein product is CASSEQGGGNQPQHF.

The rearrangement uses TRBV6-1 and TRBJ1-2, with a tentative D call TRBD1 (5 bases). V was pared by 2 bases and J by 4 bases, with 11 bases between. The CDR3 is 14 residues long. Per germline, CDR1 MNHNS and CDR2 SASEGT. Here the CDR3 DNA reads TGTGCCAGCAGTGAATCGTCAGGGAGCTATGGCTACACCTTC. It yields the protein CASSESSGSYGYTF.

This rearrangement joins TRBV4-1 to TRBJ1-5; the D is unclear. Trimming cost V 2 bases and J 0 bases, with 11 bases left between them. The CDR3 runs 16 residues. In germline, CDR1 is MGHRA, CDR2 YSYEKL. In DNA, the CDR3 is TGCGCCAGCAGCCAAACAGAGTCAGATAGCAATCAGCCCCAGCATTTT. This encodes CASSQTESDSNQPQHF.

Note on this clone: This sample includes further DNA sequences coding for the same CDR3. The J gene is TRBJ1-1, the V gene TRBV7-9, with D unclear. The CDR3 runs 12 residues. V was clipped by 5 bases and J by 5 bases, with 9 bases between them. From germline, CDR1 is SEHNR and CDR2 FQNEAQ (reference sequence). In DNA, the CDR3 is TGTGCCAGCAGCCTCAGTGGGACTGAAGCTTTCTTT. It specifies CASSLSGTEAFF. Based on the CDR3 plus reference TRBV7-9 and TRBJ1-1, the full variable domain is DTGVSQNPRHKITKRGQNVTFRCDPISEHNRLYWYRQTLGQGPEFLTYFQNEAQLEKSRLLSDRFSAERPKGSFSTLEIQRTEQGDSAMYLCASSLSGTEAFFGQGTRLTVV.

This clone occurred a few times. This chain uses TRBV7-7 with TRBJ2-5; tentatively, D is TRBD1 (5 bases). Per the germline V gene, CDR1 is SSHAT and CDR2 is FNYEAQ (reference sequence). The CDR3 consists of 14 residues. Trimming left V 2 bases short and J 5 bases short, with 12 bases between. CDR3 DNA sequence: TGTGCCAGCAGCTTATCGCTCCAGGGCGAGACCCAGTACTTC. Its translation: CASSLSLQGETQYF.

The chain employs TRBV14 and TRBJ2-7; D may be TRBD2 (6 bases). The V end lost 6 bases, the J end lost 2 bases, and 11 bases lay between the germline ends. The CDR3 runs 13 residues. CDR1 is SGHDN, CDR2 FVKESK, per germline. The CDR3 nucleotides are TGTGCCAGCAGTAAGGGACTTACCTACGAGCAGTACTTC. This gives the protein CASSKGLTYEQYF. Drawing the rest from reference TRBV14 and TRBJ2-7, the complete variable domain is EAGVTQFPSHSVIEKGQTVTLRCDPISGHDNLYWYRRVMGKEIKFLLHFVKESKQDESGMPNNRFLAERTGGTYSTLKVQPAELEDSGVYFCASSKGLTYEQYFGPGTRLTVT.